This T cell receptor beta chain comes out of a study of control samples from healthy donors and cancer patients. Per the germline V gene, CDR1 is LGHDT and CDR2 is YNNKEL (reference sequence). The trim removed 4 bases at V and 0 bases at J, leaving 5 bases unmatched. CDR3 length equals 17 residues. TCRdb's copy holds only in-frame clones and misses some; the assay was immunoSEQ multiplex PCR. Among around 130,000 clones listed, about 86% were seen once. Sequencing was done on a sample of blood. The receptor was derived from a young man in good health. V is TRBV3-1 (or the pseudogene TRBV3-2) and J is TRBJ1-3, with 11 bases aligning to TRBD1. The CDR3 here is CASSLGTGGSSGNTIYF. CDR3 bases: TGTGCCAGCAGCCTAGGGACAGGGGGGAGCTCTGGAAACACCATATATTTT.